These T cell receptor beta chains were read from a single sample in a study of radiotherapy plus CTLA-4 blockade in lung cancer. Clones were sequenced by immunoSEQ multiplex PCR, and TCRdb holds only the in-frame ones, with some missing. There are 65,000 to 95,000 clones in the sample; around 84% occur only once, and about 1% lies in the top ten. The sequencing used peripheral blood, collected from a patient treated with radiotherapy plus ipilimumab. These receptors were collected from a human donor with non-small cell lung cancer who had stable disease on radiotherapy plus ipilimumab. Each CDR3 is given with its conserved first and last residue. Each record gives: CDR3 protein, CDR3 DNA, V gene, clone size, D gene, J gene. D genes are given only for firm matches. Some rows have no size entry. The others give once, few or many, or a class for an expanded clone.

CDR3 protein: CASSLFPGGRETQYF; CDR3 DNA: TGTGCCAGCAGTTTATTCCCAGGGGGGAGAGAGACCCAGTACTTC; V gene: TRBV27; clone size: .; D gene: .; J gene: TRBJ2-5
CDR3 protein: CASSSSGKGTYEQYF; CDR3 DNA: TGCGCCAGCAGCTCCTCAGGGAAGGGCACCTACGAGCAGTACTTC; V gene: TRBV5-1; clone size: .; D gene: .; J gene: TRBJ2-7
CDR3 protein: CASSIPSTSGGAGTTEQFF; CDR3 DNA: TGTGCCAGTAGTATCCCTTCGACTAGCGGGGGGGCCGGTACCACTGAGCAGTTCTTC; V gene: TRBV19; clone size: .; D gene: TRBD2; J gene: TRBJ2-1
CDR3 protein: CASSLGFSGNTIYF; CDR3 DNA: TGTGCCAGCAGCTTAGGGTTCTCTGGAAACACCATATATTTT; V gene: TRBV5-8; clone size: .; D gene: .; J gene: TRBJ1-3
CDR3 protein: CASSESGSGTQYF; CDR3 DNA: TGTGCCAGCAGTGAGTCAGGGTCCGGGACCCAGTACTTC; V gene: TRBV6-4; clone size: .; D gene: .; J gene: TRBJ2-5
CDR3 protein: CASSPPNRYEQYF; CDR3 DNA: TGTGCCAGCTCACCACCGAACAGGTACGAGCAGTACTTC; V gene: TRBV18; clone size: few; D gene: .; J gene: TRBJ2-7
CDR3 protein: CASSPTSSSYNEQFF; CDR3 DNA: TGTGCCAGCAGTCCGACTAGTAGCTCCTACAATGAGCAGTTCTTC; V gene: TRBV7-2; clone size: .; D gene: .; J gene: TRBJ2-1
CDR3 protein: CASSRLGDTQYF; CDR3 DNA: TGTGCCAGCAGCCGACTAGGGGATACGCAGTATTTT; V gene: TRBV7-9; clone size: few; D gene: .; J gene: TRBJ2-3
CDR3 protein: CAWNAEPGHSPLHF; CDR3 DNA: TGTGCCTGGAATGCTGAGCCAGGCCACTCACCCCTCCACTTT; V gene: TRBV30; clone size: .; D gene: .; J gene: TRBJ1-6
CDR3 protein: CASSRRQGWDTEAFF; CDR3 DNA: TGTGCCAGCTCACGGCGACAGGGTTGGGACACTGAAGCTTTCTTT; V gene: TRBV18; clone size: once; D gene: TRBD1; J gene: TRBJ1-1
CDR3 protein: CASNPSAGGTDTQYF; CDR3 DNA: TGTGCCAGCAACCCCTCAGCGGGGGGCACAGATACGCAGTATTTT; V gene: TRBV6-5; clone size: .; D gene: TRBD2; J gene: TRBJ2-3
CDR3 protein: CASSPRGISTDTQYF; CDR3 DNA: TGTGCCAGCAGCCCCCGGGGCATTAGCACAGATACGCAGTATTTT; V gene: TRBV7-8; clone size: .; D gene: .; J gene: TRBJ2-3
CDR3 protein: CASSLGVSGNTIYF; CDR3 DNA: TGTGCCAGCAGCTTAGGGGTCTCTGGAAACACCATATATTTT; V gene: TRBV5-5; clone size: .; D gene: .; J gene: TRBJ1-3
CDR3 protein: CASRSSGELFF; CDR3 DNA: TGTGCCAGCCGGTCATCCGGGGAGCTGTTTTTT; V gene: TRBV4-2; clone size: .; D gene: .; J gene: TRBJ2-2
CDR3 protein: CASSLGGIYNEQFF; CDR3 DNA: TGCGCCAGCAGCTTGGGGGGAATTTACAATGAGCAGTTCTTC; V gene: TRBV5-1; clone size: .; D gene: .; J gene: TRBJ2-1
CDR3 protein: CASSYGLAADTQYF; CDR3 DNA: TGTGCCAGCAGCTACGGACTAGCGGCAGATACGCAGTATTTT; V gene: TRBV5-4; clone size: .; D gene: TRBD2; J gene: TRBJ2-3
CDR3 protein: CASSTTGSGNTIYF; CDR3 DNA: TGTGCCAGCAGCACTACAGGGTCTGGAAACACCATATATTTT; V gene: TRBV7-6; clone size: .; D gene: .; J gene: TRBJ1-3
CDR3 protein: CASKTGQRNSPLHF; CDR3 DNA: TGTGCCAGCAAAACGGGACAGAGAAATTCACCCCTCCACTTT; V gene: TRBV27; clone size: once; D gene: TRBD1; J gene: TRBJ1-6
CDR3 protein: CASIPGGASSYEQYF; CDR3 DNA: TGTGCCAGCATCCCTGGCGGGGCGAGCTCCTACGAGCAGTACTTC; V gene: TRBV28; clone size: .; D gene: .; J gene: TRBJ2-7
CDR3 protein: CASSTEGGRHEQYF; CDR3 DNA: TGCGCCAGCAGCACGGAAGGGGGGCGCCACGAGCAGTACTTC; V gene: TRBV5-1; clone size: .; D gene: .; J gene: TRBJ2-7
CDR3 protein: CASSGLAGATRDTQYF; CDR3 DNA: TGTGCCAGCTCGGGACTAGCGGGGGCCACTCGGGATACGCAGTATTTT; V gene: TRBV18; clone size: .; D gene: TRBD2; J gene: TRBJ2-3
CDR3 protein: CASSFSGGAYEQYF; CDR3 DNA: TGTGCCAGTAGTTTTAGCGGGGGGGCCTACGAGCAGTACTTC; V gene: TRBV19; clone size: .; D gene: TRBD2; J gene: TRBJ2-7
CDR3 protein: CASSSLAGGLTEQYF; CDR3 DNA: TGTGCCAGCAGCTCGTTAGCGGGAGGGCTTACCGAGCAGTACTTC; V gene: TRBV11-2; clone size: .; D gene: TRBD2; J gene: TRBJ2-7
CDR3 protein: CATSRVPGLAGDEQFF; CDR3 DNA: TGTGCCACCAGCAGAGTACCGGGACTAGCCGGAGATGAGCAGTTCTTC; V gene: TRBV15; clone size: .; D gene: TRBD2; J gene: TRBJ2-1
CDR3 protein: CASSRSGRVSYEQYF; CDR3 DNA: TGTGCCAGCAGCCGAAGTGGCCGGGTCTCCTACGAGCAGTACTTC; V gene: TRBV7-3; clone size: .; D gene: .; J gene: TRBJ2-7
CDR3 protein: CASSFTVNQPQHF; CDR3 DNA: TGTGCCAGCAGTTTTACAGTTAATCAGCCCCAGCATTTT; V gene: TRBV27; clone size: .; D gene: .; J gene: TRBJ1-5
CDR3 protein: CASSFTGGRNSPLHF; CDR3 DNA: TGTGCCAGCAGCTTCACCGGGGGGCGGAATTCACCCCTCCACTTT; V gene: TRBV11-2; clone size: .; D gene: .; J gene: TRBJ1-6
CDR3 protein: CASSVNPGTLAGAFF; CDR3 DNA: TGTGCCAGTAGTGTAAATCCCGGGACCCTGGCTGGAGCTTTCTTT; V gene: TRBV19; clone size: once; D gene: .; J gene: TRBJ1-1
CDR3 protein: CASSPRGVTDTQYF; CDR3 DNA: TGTGCCAGCAGCCCTCGAGGGGTCACAGATACGCAGTATTTT; V gene: TRBV9; clone size: .; D gene: .; J gene: TRBJ2-3
CDR3 protein: CASSLPGQGAHNEQFF; CDR3 DNA: TGTGCCAGCAGCCTCCCGGGACAGGGGGCACACAATGAGCAGTTCTTC; V gene: TRBV5-4; clone size: .; D gene: TRBD1; J gene: TRBJ2-1
CDR3 protein: CASSDRVRNTEAFF; CDR3 DNA: TGTGCCAGCAGTGACAGGGTAAGGAACACTGAAGCTTTCTTT; V gene: TRBV27; clone size: .; D gene: TRBD1; J gene: TRBJ1-1
CDR3 protein: CASRTPGQGTNYGYTF; CDR3 DNA: TGTGCCAGCAGGACCCCCGGACAGGGGACCAACTATGGCTACACCTTC; V gene: TRBV6-6; clone size: .; D gene: TRBD1; J gene: TRBJ1-2
CDR3 protein: CASSESGRVGYTF; CDR3 DNA: TGTGCCAGCAGTGAATCAGGGCGGGTTGGCTACACCTTC; V gene: TRBV6-1; clone size: once; D gene: .; J gene: TRBJ1-2
CDR3 protein: CASWQGDGYTF; CDR3 DNA: TGTGCCAGCTGGCAGGGGGATGGCTACACCTTC; V gene: TRBV6-5; clone size: .; D gene: TRBD1; J gene: TRBJ1-2
CDR3 protein: CATDYGYTF; CDR3 DNA: TGTGCCACTGACTATGGCTACACCTTC; V gene: TRBV6-6; clone size: .; D gene: .; J gene: TRBJ1-2
CDR3 protein: CASSIADGSYEQYF; CDR3 DNA: TGTGCCAGTAGTATCGCCGACGGCTCCTACGAGCAGTACTTC; V gene: TRBV19; clone size: .; D gene: .; J gene: TRBJ2-7
CDR3 protein: CASSLATGNTEAFF; CDR3 DNA: TGTGCCAGCAGCTTGGCGACAGGCAACACTGAAGCTTTCTTT; V gene: TRBV9; clone size: .; D gene: .; J gene: TRBJ1-1
CDR3 protein: CASSLDPGQEQFF; CDR3 DNA: TGTGCCAGCAGCCTCGATCCGGGACAGGAGCAGTTCTTC; V gene: TRBV27; clone size: .; D gene: TRBD1; J gene: TRBJ2-1
CDR3 protein: CASSPPGGNQPQHF; CDR3 DNA: TGTGCCAGCTCACCACCTGGGGGGAATCAGCCCCAGCATTTT; V gene: TRBV18; clone size: .; D gene: .; J gene: TRBJ1-5
CDR3 protein: CASRLRGLAGGTDTQYF; CDR3 DNA: TGTGCCAGCAGACTAAGGGGACTAGCGGGGGGCACAGATACGCAGTATTTT; V gene: TRBV28; clone size: .; D gene: TRBD2; J gene: TRBJ2-3
CDR3 protein: CASSQGGVANQPQHF; CDR3 DNA: TGTGCCAGCAGCCAAGGGGGGGTGGCCAATCAGCCCCAGCATTTT; V gene: TRBV5-5; clone size: .; D gene: .; J gene: TRBJ1-5
CDR3 protein: CASSNDQAHEQYF; CDR3 DNA: TGTGCCAGCAGCAACGACCAAGCCCACGAGCAGTACTTC; V gene: TRBV21-1; clone size: once; D gene: .; J gene: TRBJ2-7
CDR3 protein: CASSFIGTGEVDTEAFF; CDR3 DNA: TGCGCCAGCAGCTTTATTGGGACAGGGGAAGTTGATACTGAAGCTTTCTTT; V gene: TRBV5-1; clone size: .; D gene: TRBD1; J gene: TRBJ1-1
CDR3 protein: CASSEGARVNPAKNIQYF; CDR3 DNA: TGTGCCAGCAGTGAAGGGGCGAGGGTGAATCCGGCCAAAAACATTCAGTACTTC; V gene: TRBV6-1; clone size: .; D gene: .; J gene: TRBJ2-4
CDR3 protein: CASSEGQGGGELFF; CDR3 DNA: TGTGCCAGCAGCGAAGGACAGGGCGGCGGGGAGCTGTTTTTT; V gene: TRBV7-3; clone size: .; D gene: TRBD1; J gene: TRBJ2-2
CDR3 protein: CASSENEKLFF; CDR3 DNA: TGTGCCAGCAGTGAAAATGAAAAACTGTTTTTT; V gene: TRBV6-1; clone size: .; D gene: .; J gene: TRBJ1-4
CDR3 protein: CASREGWAGNSPLHF; CDR3 DNA: TGTGCCAGCAGAGAAGGGTGGGCAGGAAATTCACCCCTCCACTTT; V gene: TRBV27; clone size: few; D gene: .; J gene: TRBJ1-6
CDR3 protein: CASSTRTDQETQYF; CDR3 DNA: TGCGCCAGCAGCACCCGGACGGATCAAGAGACCCAGTACTTC; V gene: TRBV5-1; clone size: .; D gene: .; J gene: TRBJ2-5
CDR3 protein: CASSGLQGPGGGSSGNTIYF; CDR3 DNA: TGCGCCAGCAGTGGGCTACAGGGCCCGGGCGGGGGCTCCTCTGGAAACACCATATATTTT; V gene: TRBV10-2; clone size: .; D gene: .; J gene: TRBJ1-3
CDR3 protein: CATSRDRAALGYF; CDR3 DNA: TGTGCCACCAGCAGAGATCGAGCCGCCTTGGGGTACTTC; V gene: TRBV15; clone size: .; D gene: .; J gene: TRBJ2-7
CDR3 protein: CASSRGEGGIQPQHF; CDR3 DNA: TGTGCCAGCTCACGGGGGGAAGGGGGCATTCAGCCCCAGCATTTT; V gene: TRBV18; clone size: .; D gene: TRBD1; J gene: TRBJ1-5
CDR3 protein: CASSLASRSTDTQYF; CDR3 DNA: TGCGCCAGCAGCTTGGCCTCGCGAAGCACAGATACGCAGTATTTT; V gene: TRBV5-1; clone size: .; D gene: .; J gene: TRBJ2-3
CDR3 protein: CASSPVRDSRLTGELFF; CDR3 DNA: TGTGCCAGCAGCCCCGTTAGGGACTCTCGGCTAACCGGGGAGCTGTTTTTT; V gene: TRBV7-2; clone size: .; D gene: .; J gene: TRBJ2-2
CDR3 protein: CASSPRGLETQYF; CDR3 DNA: TGTGCCAGCTCACCACGGGGGTTGGAGACCCAGTACTTC; V gene: TRBV18; clone size: .; D gene: .; J gene: TRBJ2-5
CDR3 protein: CASSQEGRETQYF; CDR3 DNA: TGTGCCAGCAGTCAAGAGGGCCGAGAGACCCAGTACTTC; V gene: TRBV28; clone size: .; D gene: .; J gene: TRBJ2-5
CDR3 protein: CASSLWQGGTDTQYF; CDR3 DNA: TGTGCCAGCAGCCTTTGGCAGGGGGGCACAGATACGCAGTATTTT; V gene: TRBV21-1; clone size: .; D gene: .; J gene: TRBJ2-3
CDR3 protein: CASIRGEATNEKLFF; CDR3 DNA: TGTGCCAGCATCAGAGGGGAGGCAACTAATGAAAAACTGTTTTTT; V gene: TRBV6-5; clone size: .; D gene: .; J gene: TRBJ1-4
CDR3 protein: CASSPKGKSNTEAFF; CDR3 DNA: TGTGCCAGTAGCCCGAAAGGTAAATCGAACACTGAAGCTTTCTTT; V gene: TRBV19; clone size: .; D gene: .; J gene: TRBJ1-1
CDR3 protein: CSVTGQQDSGANVLTF; CDR3 DNA: TGCAGCGTTACGGGACAACAGGACTCTGGGGCCAACGTCCTGACTTTC; V gene: TRBV29-1; clone size: once; D gene: .; J gene: TRBJ2-6